These 23 T cell receptor beta chains originate from one sample sequenced in a study of technical replicates of blood from several donors. The repertoire was sequenced with immunoSEQ multiplex PCR; TCRdb's copy has only in-frame clones and lacks some. The sample shows 65,000 to 80,000 clones, around 94% of them seen only once. The sequenced material came from T cells isolated from PBMCs. Receptors originate from a human donor in good health.

The rearrangement links TRBV19 to TRBJ1-1, with 7 bases that match TRBD1. This CDR3 contains 16 residues. Germline-derived CDR1 and CDR2 are LNHDA and SQIVND (reference sequence). The V segment lost 5 bases and the J segment 1 base; nucleotides outside the gene matches: 10. The CDR3 DNA sequence: TGTGCCAGTAGTGCCAGACAGGGCCTGGGGAACACTGAAGCTTTCTTT. Translating it yields CASSARQGLGNTEAFF.

The V gene is TRBV7-2, the J gene TRBJ1-2; D might be TRBD1 (6 bases). Germline V CDR1 and CDR2: SGHTA, FQGNSA. The CDR3 consists of 15 residues. Trimming pared 4 bases from V and 4 bases from J, leaving 16 bases between. Written as DNA, the CDR3 is TGTGCCAGCAGCTCAGACAGGACAGCGATCTATGGCTACACCTTC. Protein: CASSSDRTAIYGYTF.

J is TRBJ2-2 and V is TRBV4-1; maybe TRBD1 (5 bases). There are 17 residues in the CDR3. V was clipped by 7 bases and J by 1 base, with 19 bases between them. Per germline, CDR1 MGHRA and CDR2 YSYEKL. The CDR3, as DNA: TGCGCCAGCAAGTCCGTCTGGGGCCAGAGGAACACCGGGGAGCTGTTTTTT. The encoded protein is CASKSVWGQRNTGELFF.

In nucleotides, the CDR3 is TGTGCCAGCAAGAGTTCGGGTCCCAAGCAGTACTTC. It specifies CASKSSGPKQYF. The rearrangement joins TRBV6-5 to TRBJ2-7; D remains ambiguous. The V gene lost 7 bases and the J gene lost 8 bases, with 15 bases spanning the gap. Germline V CDR1 and CDR2: MNHEY, SVGAGI. The CDR3 has 12 residues.

The gene calls are TRBV27 and TRBJ1-1; D is ambiguous. The germline V gene encodes CDR1 MNHEY and CDR2 SMNVEV (reference sequence). The CDR3 consists of 12 residues. V lost 3 bases, J lost 6 bases, and 8 bases lay in between. In DNA form, the CDR3 reads TGTGCCAGCAGTTTCTTGGGCTCTGAAGCTTTCTTT. Translated: CASSFLGSEAFF.

V and J are TRBV7-9 and TRBJ2-6, with TRBD1 matching over 7 bases. Unmatched junction bases numbered 10, after V lost 1 base and J lost 1 base. CDR1 is SEHNR and CDR2 is FQNEAQ in the germline V gene (reference sequence). The CDR3 has 19 amino acids. The CDR3 nucleotides read TGTGCCAGCAGCTTAGAGGTAACAGGGGTCTGGTCTGGGGCCAACGTCCTGACTTTC. Translation gives CASSLEVTGVWSGANVLTF.

Only one count was recorded for this clone. The rearrangement uses TRBV20-1 and TRBJ1-2; no clear D gene. Germline CDR1 reads DFQATT; CDR2 reads SNEGSKA (reference sequence). The CDR3 loop spans 11 amino acids. The chain's CDR3 is CRSGKYYGYTF. The CDR3 DNA sequence: TGCAGGAGCGGAAAGTACTATGGCTACACCTTC.

CDR3 residues: CASSPTATGELFF. CDR3 nucleotide sequence: TGTGCCAGCAGTCCGACTGCCACCGGGGAGCTGTTTTTT. The gene calls are TRBV6-4 and TRBJ2-2; D uncertain. This CDR3 has 13 residues. With 5 bases removed from V and 4 bases from J, the gap between germline ends came to 8 bases. The germline CDR1 and CDR2 sequences are MRHNA and SNTAGT.

The gene calls are TRBV7-9 and TRBJ2-5; D remains ambiguous. Germline V CDR1 and CDR2: SEHNR, FQNEAQ (reference sequence). The CDR3 is 13 amino acids. Trimming pared 2 bases from V and 4 bases from J, leaving 8 bases between. This CDR3 is CASSLLPGETQYF. The CDR3 region has the DNA TGTGCCAGCAGCTTATTACCGGGAGAGACCCAGTACTTC.

This clone has only a few counts. The V call is TRBV2, the J call TRBJ1-3, with D unclear. Trimming shortened V by 4 bases and J by 3 bases, and 16 bases separated the two germline ends. CDR3 size: 16 residues. Germline V CDR1 and CDR2: SNHLY, FYNNEI. The CDR3 spells CASSVSGEGLGNTIYF. Here the CDR3 DNA reads TGTGCCAGCAGTGTGTCGGGAGAGGGCCTTGGAAACACCATATATTTT.

The CDR3 DNA reads TGCAGCGTTGAAACAGGGAAAAGGAACTATGGCTACACCTTC. As protein: CSVETGKRNYGYTF. V is TRBV29-1 and J is TRBJ1-2; a weak D match, TRBD1 (6 bases). The CDR3 loop spans 14 amino acids. Germline V lookup: CDR1 SQVTM, CDR2 ANQGSEA. The V end was cut by 2 bases, the J end by 2 bases, with 12 bases between.

The count of this clone is one. The chain uses TRBV29-1 and TRBJ2-7; no definite D call. The CDR3 has 11 amino acids. V was trimmed by 7 bases and J by 4 bases, leaving 11 bases between them. Per the germline V gene, CDR1 is SQVTM and CDR2 is ANQGSEA. CDR3: CSGITGYEQYF. The CDR3 coding sequence is TGCAGCGGTATTACGGGTTACGAGCAGTACTTC.

The chain joins TRBV6-4 to TRBJ1-1; D not resolved. V was shortened by 6 bases and J by 4 bases, with 12 bases between the two germline ends. The germline CDR1 and CDR2 sequences are MRHNA and SNTAGT. This CDR3 is 13 amino acids long. The CDR3 nucleotides are TGTGCCAGCAGCTCAAATACGGTCACTGAAGCTTTCTTT. Amino acid sequence: CASSSNTVTEAFF.

V usage is TRBV14 and J usage is TRBJ2-5; a weak D match, TRBD2 (6 bases). The CDR3 spans 14 residues. Germline V gives CDR1 SGHDN, CDR2 FVKESK. V shed 2 bases and J shed 5 bases, with 12 bases lying between them. In nucleotides, the CDR3 is TGTGCCAGCAGCCAATGGAGGGGAGGTGAGACCCAGTACTTC. Its translation: CASSQWRGGETQYF.

This sequence joins TRBV4-3 and TRBJ1-1, with 7 bases fitting TRBD1. J gave up 11 bases and V 2 bases, and 20 bases lay outside the gene matches. From germline, CDR1 is LGHNA and CDR2 YSLEER. CDR3 length equals 17 residues. CDR3 region: CASSQFYPGYTGESAFF. The CDR3 coding sequence is TGCGCCAGCAGCCAATTCTACCCCGGATACACAGGGGAATCGGCTTTCTTT.

The chain couples TRBV15 to TRBJ1-5, with D maybe TRBD1 (5 bases). This CDR3 is built from 15 residues. Germline CDR1 is LNHNV and CDR2 is YYDKDF (reference sequence). Deletions cut 2 bases from V and 1 base from J, with 9 bases between. The CDR3 region has the DNA TGTGCCACCAGCAGATGGGGGGTGAGCAATCAGCCCCAGCATTTT. Translating it yields CATSRWGVSNQPQHF. The full variable domain, completed using reference TRBV15 and TRBJ1-5, is DAMVIQNPRYQVTQFGKPVTLSCSQTLNHNVMYWYQQKSSQAPKLLFHYYDKDFNNEADTPDNFQSRRPNTSFCFLDIRSPGLGDTAMYLCATSRWGVSNQPQHFGDGTRLSIL.

This clone has a single count. This rearrangement joins TRBV10-3 to TRBJ1-1; 7 bases agree with TRBD1. From germline, CDR1 is ENHRY and CDR2 SYGVKD. V dropped 6 bases and J dropped 1; count of bases not matched to a gene: 5. The length of the CDR3 is 14 residues. The CDR3: CAIRGDSSNTEAFF. The CDR3 DNA follows: TGTGCCATCAGAGGGGACAGCTCGAACACTGAAGCTTTCTTT.

This chain connects TRBV15 to TRBJ2-7; 7 bases match TRBD1. The CDR3 runs 15 residues. Germline lookup yields CDR1 LNHNV and CDR2 YYDKDF (reference sequence). V shed 2 bases and J 3 bases; nucleotides not matched to a gene: 7. The CDR3 region has the DNA TGTGCCACCAGCAGATCGACCGGGACAGACTACGAGCAGTACTTC. It encodes CATSRSTGTDYEQYF.

This clone was recorded a few times. The CDR3 DNA reads as TGTGCCAGCAGCTTAGAAGACAGGTCCTATGGCTACACCTTC. Encoded protein: CASSLEDRSYGYTF. The J gene is TRBJ1-2, the V gene TRBV7-3; D is possibly TRBD1 (6 bases). V was trimmed by 2 bases and J by 4 bases, leaving 11 bases between them. Germline loops: CDR1 SGHTA, CDR2 FQGTGA. This CDR3 has 14 residues. The full variable domain, with the rest looked up from reference TRBV7-3 and TRBJ1-2, is GAGVSQTPSNKVTEKGKYVELRCDPISGHTALYWYRQSLGQGPEFLIYFQGTGAADDSGLPNDRFFAVRPEGSVSTLKIQRTERGDSAVYLCASSLEDRSYGYTFGSGTRLTVV.

J is TRBJ2-4 and V is TRBV15, with 10 bases fitting TRBD1. Germline values: CDR1 LNHNV, CDR2 YYDKDF (reference sequence). Trimming removed 3 bases from V and 7 bases from J; junction bases left unmatched: 9. This CDR3 region has 16 residues. The CDR3, as DNA: TGTGCCACCAGCAGTATGGGACAGGGGACGGGGAACATTCAGTACTTC. Its translation is CATSSMGQGTGNIQYF.

This chain connects TRBV2 to TRBJ1-1, with 7 bases identical to TRBD1. Germline V gene lookup returns CDR1 SNHLY and CDR2 FYNNEI. This CDR3 has 14 amino acids. V gave up 3 bases and J gave up 6 bases; unmatched junction bases: 7. For the CDR3, the DNA is TGTGCCAGCAGTGACTATAGGGGGCCATCTGAAGCTTTCTTT. Encoded protein: CASSDYRGPSEAFF.

The chain joins TRBV20-1 to TRBJ2-7; weak D call: TRBD2 (6 bases). This CDR3 is built from 10 residues. The V end lost 6 bases, the J end lost 12 bases, and 15 bases lay between the germline ends. The germline V gene encodes CDR1 DFQATT and CDR2 SNEGSKA (reference sequence). The DNA of the CDR3 is TGCAGTGCCGCACCTAGCGCCTCGTACTTC. It is translated as CSAAPSASYF.

The rearrangement links TRBV4-3 to TRBJ2-1; D is unclear. Trimming cost V 2 bases and J 8 bases, with 13 bases left between them. This CDR3 is 14 amino acids long. Germline V lookup: CDR1 LGHNA, CDR2 YSLEER. The CDR3 here is CASSQSWLVYEQFF. The CDR3 nucleotides are TGCGCCAGCAGCCAAAGTTGGCTAGTCTATGAGCAGTTCTTC.